Sequencing of this T cell receptor beta chain was carried out in a study of cytomegalovirus exposure and HLA in healthy donors. V lost 8 bases, J lost 1 base, and 11 bases lay in between. This CDR3 spans 13 amino acids. CDR1 and CDR2 from the germline V gene are ENHRY and SYGVKD. The PCR made use of 60 Vbeta and 13 Jbeta primers. The data were produced by immunoSEQ multiplex PCR, yet TCRdb's version contains in-frame clones alone and is incomplete. The sample carries 120,000 to 150,000 clones, around 78% recorded once. This chain joins TRBV10-3 and TRBJ1-1; possible D gene TRBD1, 6 bases. The source of this sequence is a male donor in good health and CMV-seronegative. Sequenced input: PBMCs. The CDR3 here is CAIALGGNTEAFF. The CDR3 DNA sequence: TGTGCCATCGCCTTAGGGGGGAACACTGAAGCTTTCTTT.